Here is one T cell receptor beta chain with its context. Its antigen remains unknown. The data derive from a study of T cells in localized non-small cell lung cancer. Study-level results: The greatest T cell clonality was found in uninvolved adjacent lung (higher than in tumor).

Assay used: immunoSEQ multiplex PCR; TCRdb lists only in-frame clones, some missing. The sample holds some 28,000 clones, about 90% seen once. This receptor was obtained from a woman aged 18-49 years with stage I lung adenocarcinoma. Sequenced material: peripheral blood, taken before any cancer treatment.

CDR3 amino acids: CASSLAQDSSWGTEAFF. The CDR3 coding sequence is TGTGCCAGCAGCTTAGCCCAAGACAGTTCCTGGGGAACTGAAGCTTTCTTT. V usage is TRBV7-9 and J usage is TRBJ1-1; tentatively, D is TRBD1 (5 bases). CDR3 length: 17 amino acids. The germline V and J ends were trimmed by 0 bases and 5 bases, with 19 bases remaining between them. Germline V gives CDR1 SEHNR, CDR2 FQNEAQ (reference sequence).